This TCR beta chain emerged from a study of blood T cells in healthy people across ages. As concerns this clonotype: Its antigen remains unknown.

Germline CDR1 reads MDHEN; CDR2 reads SYDVKM. V lost 3 bases to trimming and J lost 3 bases; unmatched junction nucleotides: 7. The CDR3 is 15 amino acids. Study results and limitations: It was found that TCR beta diversity correlated strongly with the percentage of naive T cells. It was held that the diversity estimates obtained from one million T cells were underestimates. The unsorted PBMCs prevented any conclusive comparison of naive versus antigen-experienced cells.

With a J-beta primer mix and a sample-barcoded 5' primer, a second PCR ran about 6 to 11 cycles. Every sample returned 2.5 million or more CDR3-containing paired-end reads. TCRdb ran MiXCR on the 5' RACE reads and lists one entry per CDR3 protein. The sample shows about 1.1 million distinct CDR3 sequences, 35% to 45% of them seen only once. This chain connects TRBV28 to TRBJ1-2, with 7 bases identical to TRBD1. The sequenced sample consisted of blood. This sequence originates from a young man in good health. CDR3 in amino acids: CASSFQTGSYYGYTF. CDR3 nucleotide sequence: TGTGCCAGCAGTTTTCAGACAGGGAGCTACTATGGCTACACCTTC.